This TCR beta chain derives from a study of Ad26.COV2.S vaccination and SARS-CoV-2 variants. About the research overall: Donor allocation was to the COV1001 Ad26.COV2.S trial arm.

This CDR3 has 13 amino acids. Deletions cut 11 bases from V and 0 bases from J, with 10 bases between. The germline V gene encodes CDR1 ENHRY and CDR2 SYGVKD. As for treatment: about 20 received Ad26.COV2.S at low or high dose, single or two shots; roughly 5 received placebo; per-sample allocation not given. Day 63 after the first vaccine or placebo injection was the time point for sampling. Turning to this clone: The antigen is undetermined.

Data came from immunoSEQ multiplex PCR; TCRdb stores just in-frame clones and leaves some out. The sample has roughly 300,000 clones; about 89% are singletons. Study-wide results and caveats: Overall T cell responses may have been underestimated by the analyses of TCR breadth and depth.

The chain uses TRBV10-3 and TRBJ1-4; D gene ambiguous. Sample: peripheral blood, taken in a trial of Ad26.COV2.S vaccine versus placebo. The source of this sequence is a person between 18 and 60 years old who received the Ad26.COV2.S COVID-19 vaccine or a placebo. CDR3 in amino acids: CAAQIATNEKLFF. CDR3 coding DNA: TGTGCCGCGCAAATTGCAACTAATGAAAAACTGTTTTTT.